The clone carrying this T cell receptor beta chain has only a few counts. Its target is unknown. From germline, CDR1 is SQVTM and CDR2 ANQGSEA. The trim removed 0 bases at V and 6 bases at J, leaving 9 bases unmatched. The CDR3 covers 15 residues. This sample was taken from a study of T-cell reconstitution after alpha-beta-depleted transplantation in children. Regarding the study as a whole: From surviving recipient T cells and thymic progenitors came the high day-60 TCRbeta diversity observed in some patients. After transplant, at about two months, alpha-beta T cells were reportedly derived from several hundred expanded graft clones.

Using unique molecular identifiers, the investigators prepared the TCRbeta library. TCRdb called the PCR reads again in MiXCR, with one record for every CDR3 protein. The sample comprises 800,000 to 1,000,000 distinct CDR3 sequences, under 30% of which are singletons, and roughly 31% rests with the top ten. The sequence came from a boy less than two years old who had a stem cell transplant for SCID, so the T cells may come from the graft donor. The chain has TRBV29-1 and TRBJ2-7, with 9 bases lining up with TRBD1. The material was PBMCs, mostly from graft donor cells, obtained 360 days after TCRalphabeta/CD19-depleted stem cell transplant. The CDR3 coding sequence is TGCAGCGTTGAAGATCCGAGGACAGGGGTATCCGAGCAGTACTTC. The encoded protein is CSVEDPRTGVSEQYF.